Following are 4 T cell receptor beta chains from one sample sequenced in a study of CD8+ T cells in alopecia areata (dated by TCRdb to 2017 to 2018). Library construction relied on the immunoSEQ multiplex PCR assay. For TCR sequencing, RNA was extracted from every sample and reverse transcribed into cDNA to serve as template. TCRdb took over this immuneACCESS table, retaining in-frame rearrangements with V and J assigned. Such tables are incomplete; in checked studies, under half of the missing clones stem from an unresolved V gene, and the remainder is unexplained. This sample holds 150,000 to 200,000 clones; roughly 60% were observed only once. Of the sample, approximately 1% falls within the top ten clones. The sample's time point label is to be understood as: around 24 weeks on oral tofacitinib. The intended sense of this specimen's treatment or condition label: oral pan-JAK inhibitor, 5-10 mg twice daily.

Sequences were derived from CD4+ T cells sorted from blood, sampled at week 24, from a patient treated with tofacitinib. The source is a human donor with alopecia areata.

The V and J genes are TRBV14 and TRBJ2-4, with D perhaps TRBD2 (5 bases). This CDR3 has 14 amino acids. The V gene's germline CDR1 is SGHDN and CDR2 FVKESK. V was pared by 3 bases and J by 6 bases, with 12 bases between. The CDR3 DNA sequence: TGTGCCAGCAGCCACGGGGTCTTCGGAAACATTCAGTACTTC. Amino acids: CASSHGVFGNIQYF.

V is TRBV7-8 and J is TRBJ1-1; unclear D gene. V dropped 4 bases and J dropped 3 bases, with 9 bases sitting between them. CDR1 is SGHVS, CDR2 FQNEAQ, per germline. CDR3 size: 13 residues. CDR3 loop: CASSYSRDTEAFF. The CDR3 DNA is TGTGCCAGCAGCTACTCGCGGGACACTGAAGCTTTCTTT.

This clone was seen only a few times. The gene calls are TRBV10-3 and TRBJ2-1; the match to TRBD2 covers 15 bases. J was trimmed by 6 bases and V by 5 bases; bases with no gene match: 5. Germline loops: CDR1 ENHRY, CDR2 SYGVKD. The CDR3 runs to 16 residues. CDR3 region: CAISPRTSGGANEQFF. CDR3 DNA: TGTGCCATCAGTCCCCGGACTAGCGGGGGGGCCAATGAGCAGTTCTTC.

This rearrangement joins TRBV15 to TRBJ2-5, with TRBD1 matching 11 bases. Looked up from germline, CDR1 is LNHNV and CDR2 is YYDKDF (reference sequence). Unmatched junction bases numbered 9, after V lost 7 bases and J lost 5 bases. The CDR3 has 15 residues. The CDR3 here is CATTRGQGAGETQYF. CDR3 nucleotide sequence: TGTGCCACCACCCGAGGACAGGGGGCAGGGGAGACCCAGTACTTC.